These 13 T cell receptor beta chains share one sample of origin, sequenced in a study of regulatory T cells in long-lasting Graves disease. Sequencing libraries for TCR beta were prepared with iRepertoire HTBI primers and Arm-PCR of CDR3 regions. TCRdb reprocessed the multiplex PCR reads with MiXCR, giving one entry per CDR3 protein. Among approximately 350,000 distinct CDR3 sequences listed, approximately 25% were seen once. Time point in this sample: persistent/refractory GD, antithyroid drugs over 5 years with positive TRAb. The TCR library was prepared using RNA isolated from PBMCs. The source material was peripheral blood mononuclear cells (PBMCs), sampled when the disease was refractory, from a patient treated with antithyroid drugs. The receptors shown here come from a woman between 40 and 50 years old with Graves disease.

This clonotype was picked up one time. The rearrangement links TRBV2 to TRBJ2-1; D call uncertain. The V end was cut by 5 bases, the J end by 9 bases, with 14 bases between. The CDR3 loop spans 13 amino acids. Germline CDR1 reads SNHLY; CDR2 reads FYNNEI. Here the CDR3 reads CASSLTAVGEQFF. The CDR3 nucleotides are TGTGCCAGCAGTTTAACGGCGGTCGGTGAGCAGTTCTTC.

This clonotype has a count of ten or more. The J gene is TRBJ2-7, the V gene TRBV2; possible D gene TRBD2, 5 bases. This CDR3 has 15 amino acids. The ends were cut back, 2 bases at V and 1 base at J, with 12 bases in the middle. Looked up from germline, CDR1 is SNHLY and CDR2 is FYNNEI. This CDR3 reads CASSEWLAASYEQYF. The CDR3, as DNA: TGTGCCAGCAGTGAATGGCTAGCAGCGTCCTACGAGCAGTACTTC.

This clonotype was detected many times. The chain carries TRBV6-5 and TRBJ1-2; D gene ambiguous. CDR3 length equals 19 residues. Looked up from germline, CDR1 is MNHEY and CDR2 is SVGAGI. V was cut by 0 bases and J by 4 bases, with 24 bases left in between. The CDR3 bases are TGTGCCAGCAGTTACTCTGGCCAGCCCAAAGCCCCAAATGCCTATGGCTACACCTTC. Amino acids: CASSYSGQPKAPNAYGYTF.

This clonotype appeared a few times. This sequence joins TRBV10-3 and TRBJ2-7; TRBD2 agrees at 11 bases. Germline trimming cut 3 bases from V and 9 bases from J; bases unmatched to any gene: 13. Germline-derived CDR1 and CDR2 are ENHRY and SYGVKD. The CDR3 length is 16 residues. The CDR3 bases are TGTGCCATCAGTGATCTTGGGACTAGCGGATCTCCCGGGCAGTACTTC. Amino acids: CAISDLGTSGSPGQYF.

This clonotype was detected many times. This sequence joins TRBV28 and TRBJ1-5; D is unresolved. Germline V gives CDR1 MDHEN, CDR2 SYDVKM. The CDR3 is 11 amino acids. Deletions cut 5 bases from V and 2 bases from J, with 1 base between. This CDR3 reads CASSRNQPQHF. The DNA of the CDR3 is TGTGCCAGCAGTCGCAATCAGCCCCAGCATTTT.

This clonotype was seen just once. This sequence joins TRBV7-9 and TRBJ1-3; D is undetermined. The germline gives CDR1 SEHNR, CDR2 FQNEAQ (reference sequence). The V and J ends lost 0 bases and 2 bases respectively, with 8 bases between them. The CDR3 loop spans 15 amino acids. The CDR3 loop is CASSLAVSPGNTIYF. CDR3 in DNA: TGTGCCAGCAGCTTAGCAGTAAGCCCTGGAAACACCATATATTTT.

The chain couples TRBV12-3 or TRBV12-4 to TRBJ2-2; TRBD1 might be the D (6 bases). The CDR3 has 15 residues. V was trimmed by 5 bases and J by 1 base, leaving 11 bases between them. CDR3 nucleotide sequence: TGTGCCAGCAGTCCATCGACAGGGAACACCGGGGAGCTGTTTTTT. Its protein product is CASSPSTGNTGELFF.

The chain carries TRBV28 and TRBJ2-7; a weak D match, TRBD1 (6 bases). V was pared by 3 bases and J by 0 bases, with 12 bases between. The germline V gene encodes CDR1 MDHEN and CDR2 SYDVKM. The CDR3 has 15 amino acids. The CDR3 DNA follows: TGTGCCAGCAGTTTCAGGGGTAAGATCTCCTACGAGCAGTACTTC. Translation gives CASSFRGKISYEQYF.

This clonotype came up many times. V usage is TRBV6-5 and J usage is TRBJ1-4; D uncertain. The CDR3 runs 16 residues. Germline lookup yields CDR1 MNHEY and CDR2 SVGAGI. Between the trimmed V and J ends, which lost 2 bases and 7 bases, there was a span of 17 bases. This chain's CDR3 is CASSYTPRHDGEKLFF. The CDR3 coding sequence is TGTGCCAGCAGTTACACTCCGAGACATGACGGTGAAAAACTGTTTTTT.

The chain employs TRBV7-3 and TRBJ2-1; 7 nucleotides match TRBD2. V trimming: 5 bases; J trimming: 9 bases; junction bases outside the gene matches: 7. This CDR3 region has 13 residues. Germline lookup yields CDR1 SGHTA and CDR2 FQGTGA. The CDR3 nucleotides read TGTGCCAGCAGCCCTCTGAGCGGGGCTGAGCAGTTCTTC. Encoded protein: CASSPLSGAEQFF.

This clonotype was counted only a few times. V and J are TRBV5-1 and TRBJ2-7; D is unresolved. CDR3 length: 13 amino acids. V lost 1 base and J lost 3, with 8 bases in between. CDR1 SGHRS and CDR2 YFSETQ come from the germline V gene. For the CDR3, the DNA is TGCGCCAGCAGCTTGTCTCTGGACTACGAGCAGTACTTC. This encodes CASSLSLDYEQYF. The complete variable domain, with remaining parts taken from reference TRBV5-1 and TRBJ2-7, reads KAGVTQTPRYLIKTRGQQVTLSCSPISGHRSVSWYQQTPGQGLQFLFEYFSETQRNKGNFPGRFSGRQFSNSRSEMNVSTLELGDSALYLCASSLSLDYEQYFGPGTRLTVT.

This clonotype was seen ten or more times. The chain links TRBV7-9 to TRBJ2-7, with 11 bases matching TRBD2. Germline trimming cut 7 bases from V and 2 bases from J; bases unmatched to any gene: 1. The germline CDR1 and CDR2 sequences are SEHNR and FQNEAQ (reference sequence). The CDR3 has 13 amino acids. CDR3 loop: CASKLAGAYEQYF. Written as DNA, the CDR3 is TGTGCCAGCAAACTAGCGGGAGCCTACGAGCAGTACTTC.

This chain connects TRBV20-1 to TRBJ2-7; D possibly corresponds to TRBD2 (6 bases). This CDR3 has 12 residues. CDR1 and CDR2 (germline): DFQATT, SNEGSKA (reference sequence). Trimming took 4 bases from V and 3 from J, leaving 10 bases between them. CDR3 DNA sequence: TGCAGTGCTATGCGGGACCGCTACGAGCAGTACTTC. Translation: CSAMRDRYEQYF.